The entry below describes one T cell receptor (beta chain). CDR1 and CDR2 from the germline V gene are MNHEY and SMNVEV (reference sequence). The CDR3 extends over 17 amino acids. With 4 bases clipped from V and 5 bases from J, the junction kept 12 bases outside the gene matches. This sample was included in a study of T cells in Graves' hyperthyroidism and ophthalmopathy. Overall study: Peripheral blood was drawn at first diagnosis, prior to all treatment.

Amplified TCR beta CDR3 regions came from RNA transcripts. Initially, a first-round RT-PCR of the TCR CDR3 employed the HTBI primer set. MiXCR was run by TCRdb on the multiplex PCR reads, yielding one entry per CDR3 protein. The sample has 400,000 to 550,000 distinct CDR3 sequences; approximately 25% are singletons. Sequenced input: blood. The TCR sequence derives from a woman aged 30 to 39 with Graves' ophthalmopathy. The chain uses TRBV27 and TRBJ2-5, with TRBD2 identical over 11 bases. The CDR3 loop is CASSSYLTSGSRETQYF. Written as DNA, the CDR3 is TGTGCCAGCAGTTCTTACTTAACTAGCGGGAGTAGGGAGACCCAGTACTTC.